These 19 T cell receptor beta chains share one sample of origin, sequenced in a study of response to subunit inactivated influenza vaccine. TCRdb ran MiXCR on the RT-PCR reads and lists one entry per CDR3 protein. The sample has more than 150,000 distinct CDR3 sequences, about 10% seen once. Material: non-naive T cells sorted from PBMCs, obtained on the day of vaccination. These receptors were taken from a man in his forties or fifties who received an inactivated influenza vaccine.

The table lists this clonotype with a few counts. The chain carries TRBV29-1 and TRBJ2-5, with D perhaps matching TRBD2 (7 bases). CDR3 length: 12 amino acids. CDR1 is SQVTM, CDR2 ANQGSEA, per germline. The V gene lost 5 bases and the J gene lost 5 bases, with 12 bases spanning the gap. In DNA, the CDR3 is TGCAGCGTTATAAGGGGGGGCGAGACCCAGTACTTC. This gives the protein CSVIRGGETQYF.

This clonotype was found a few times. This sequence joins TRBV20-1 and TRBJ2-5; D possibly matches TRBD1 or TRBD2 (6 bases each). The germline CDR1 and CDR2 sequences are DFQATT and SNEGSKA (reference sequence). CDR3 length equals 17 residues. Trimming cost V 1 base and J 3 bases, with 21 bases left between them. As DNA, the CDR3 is TGCAGTGCTAGAGCCACCGCGGGGCAGGGGAGCGAAGAGACCCAGTACTTC. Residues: CSARATAGQGSEETQYF.

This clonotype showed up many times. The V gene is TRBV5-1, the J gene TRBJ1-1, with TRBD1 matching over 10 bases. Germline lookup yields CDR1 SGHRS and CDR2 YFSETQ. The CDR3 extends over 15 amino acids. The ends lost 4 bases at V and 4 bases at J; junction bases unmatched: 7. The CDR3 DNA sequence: TGCGCCAGCAGCCCGACAGGGGGCCAGGGCACTGAAGCTTTCTTT. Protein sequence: CASSPTGGQGTEAFF.

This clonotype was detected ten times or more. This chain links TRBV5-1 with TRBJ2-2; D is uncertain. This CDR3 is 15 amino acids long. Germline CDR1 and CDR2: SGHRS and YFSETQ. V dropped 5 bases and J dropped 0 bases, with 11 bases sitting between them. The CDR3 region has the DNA TGCGCCAGCAGGGGGAATCCGACGAACACCGGGGAGCTGTTTTTT. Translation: CASRGNPTNTGELFF.

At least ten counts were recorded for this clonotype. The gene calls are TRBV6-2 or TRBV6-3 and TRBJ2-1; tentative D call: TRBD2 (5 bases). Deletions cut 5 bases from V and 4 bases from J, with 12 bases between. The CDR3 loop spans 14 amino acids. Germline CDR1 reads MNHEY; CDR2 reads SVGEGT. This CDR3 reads CASSPHGVYNEQFF. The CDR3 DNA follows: TGTGCCAGCAGTCCTCACGGGGTGTACAATGAGCAGTTCTTC.

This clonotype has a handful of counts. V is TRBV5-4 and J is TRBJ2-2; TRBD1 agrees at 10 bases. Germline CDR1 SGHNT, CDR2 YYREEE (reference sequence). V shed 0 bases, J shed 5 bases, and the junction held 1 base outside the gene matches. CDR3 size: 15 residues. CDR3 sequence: CASSLGQGATGELFF. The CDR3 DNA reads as TGTGCCAGCAGCTTGGGACAGGGGGCAACCGGGGAGCTGTTTTTT.

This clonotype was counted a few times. CDR3 residues: CASSWGTLSGNTIYF. DNA of the CDR3: TGTGCCAGCAGCTGGGGGACGTTGTCTGGAAACACCATATATTTT. The V call is TRBV5-6, the J call TRBJ1-3, with D possibly matching TRBD1 (5 bases). V shed 3 bases and J shed 1 base, with 11 bases lying between them. Germline CDR1 and CDR2: SGHDT and YYEEEE. The CDR3 is made up of 15 amino acids.

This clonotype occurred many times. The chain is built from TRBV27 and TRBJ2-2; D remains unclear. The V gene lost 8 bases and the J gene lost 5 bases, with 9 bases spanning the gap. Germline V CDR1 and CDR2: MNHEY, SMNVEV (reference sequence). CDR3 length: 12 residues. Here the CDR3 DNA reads TGTGCCAGCGGTAAAAGGACCGGGGAGCTGTTTTTT. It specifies CASGKRTGELFF.

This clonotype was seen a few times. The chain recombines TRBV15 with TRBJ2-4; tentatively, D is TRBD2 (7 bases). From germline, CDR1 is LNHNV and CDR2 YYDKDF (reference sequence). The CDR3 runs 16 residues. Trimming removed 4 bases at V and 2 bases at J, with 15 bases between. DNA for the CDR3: TGTGCCACCAGCATTCTTGCGGGGGCTACCAAAAACATTCAGTACTTC. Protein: CATSILAGATKNIQYF.

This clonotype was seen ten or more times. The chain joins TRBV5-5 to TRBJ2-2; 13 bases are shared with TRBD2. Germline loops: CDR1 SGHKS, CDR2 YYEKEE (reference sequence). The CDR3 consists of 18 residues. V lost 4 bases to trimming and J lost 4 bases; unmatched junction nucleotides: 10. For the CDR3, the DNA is TGTGCCAGCAGCCGCCGACTAGCGGGGGGCGGGGGCACCGGGGAGCTGTTTTTT. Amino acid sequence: CASSRRLAGGGGTGELFF.

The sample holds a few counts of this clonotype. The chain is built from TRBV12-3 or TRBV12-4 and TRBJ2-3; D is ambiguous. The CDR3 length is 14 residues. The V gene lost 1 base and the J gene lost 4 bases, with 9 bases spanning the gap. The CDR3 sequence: CASSLGSWADTQYF. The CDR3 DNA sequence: TGTGCCAGCAGTTTAGGTAGCTGGGCAGATACGCAGTATTTT.

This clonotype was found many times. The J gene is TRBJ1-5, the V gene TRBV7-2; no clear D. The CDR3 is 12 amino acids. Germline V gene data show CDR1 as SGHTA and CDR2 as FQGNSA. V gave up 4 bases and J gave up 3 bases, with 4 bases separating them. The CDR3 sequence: CASSSYNQPQHF. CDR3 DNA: TGTGCCAGCAGCTCATACAATCAGCCCCAGCATTTT.

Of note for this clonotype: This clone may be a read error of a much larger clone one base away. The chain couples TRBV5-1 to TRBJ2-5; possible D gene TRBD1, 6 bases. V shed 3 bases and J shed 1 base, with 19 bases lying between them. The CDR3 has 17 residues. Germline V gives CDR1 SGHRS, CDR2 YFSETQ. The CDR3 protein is CASSSGTRAIVQETQYF. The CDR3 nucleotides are TGCGCCAGCAGCTCCGGGACAAGGGCCATCGTCCAAGAGACCCAGTACTTC.

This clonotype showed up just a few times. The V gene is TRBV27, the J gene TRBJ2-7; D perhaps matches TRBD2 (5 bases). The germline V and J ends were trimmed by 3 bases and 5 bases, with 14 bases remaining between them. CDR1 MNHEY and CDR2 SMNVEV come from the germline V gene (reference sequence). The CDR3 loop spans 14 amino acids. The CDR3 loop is CASSFLFASHEQYF. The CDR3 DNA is TGTGCCAGCAGTTTCCTCTTTGCTAGCCACGAGCAGTACTTC.

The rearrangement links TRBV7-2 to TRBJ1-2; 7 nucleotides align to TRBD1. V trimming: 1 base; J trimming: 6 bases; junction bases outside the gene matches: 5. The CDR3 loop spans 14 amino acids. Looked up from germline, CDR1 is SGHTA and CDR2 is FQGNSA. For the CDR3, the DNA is TGTGCCAGCAGCTTAGTCTGGCAGGGGGATGGCTACACCTTC. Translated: CASSLVWQGDGYTF. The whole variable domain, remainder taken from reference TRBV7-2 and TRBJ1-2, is GAGVSQSPSNKVTEKGKDVELRCDPISGHTALYWYRQSLGQGLEFLIYFQGNSAPDKSGLPSDRFSAERTGGSVSTLTIQRTQQEDSAVYLCASSLVWQGDGYTFGSGTRLTVV.

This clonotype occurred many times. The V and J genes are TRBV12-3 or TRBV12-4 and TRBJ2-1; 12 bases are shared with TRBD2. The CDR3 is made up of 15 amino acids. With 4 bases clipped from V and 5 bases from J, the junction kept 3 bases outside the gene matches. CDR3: CASSSTSGRHNEQFF. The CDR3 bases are TGTGCCAGCAGTTCGACTAGCGGGAGACACAATGAGCAGTTCTTC.

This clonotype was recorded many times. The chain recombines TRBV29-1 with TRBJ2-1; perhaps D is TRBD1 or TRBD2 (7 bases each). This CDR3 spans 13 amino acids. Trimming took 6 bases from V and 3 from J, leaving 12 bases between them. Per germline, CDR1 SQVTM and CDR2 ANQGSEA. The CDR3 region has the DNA TGCAGCGTGGGAGGGGACAGCTACAATGAGCAGTTCTTC. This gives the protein CSVGGDSYNEQFF.

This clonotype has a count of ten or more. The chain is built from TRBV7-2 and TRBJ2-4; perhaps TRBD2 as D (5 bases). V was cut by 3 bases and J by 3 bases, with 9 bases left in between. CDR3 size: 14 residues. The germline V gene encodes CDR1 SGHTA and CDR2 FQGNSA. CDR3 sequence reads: CASSFTSGKNIQYF. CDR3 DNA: TGTGCCAGCAGCTTCACTAGTGGCAAAAACATTCAGTACTTC.

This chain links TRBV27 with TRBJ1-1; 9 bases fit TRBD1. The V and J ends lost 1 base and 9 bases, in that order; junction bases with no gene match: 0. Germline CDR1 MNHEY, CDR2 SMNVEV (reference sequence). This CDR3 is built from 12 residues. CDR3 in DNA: TGTGCCAGCAGTTTATACAGGGGGCAAGCTTTCTTT. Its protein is CASSLYRGQAFF.